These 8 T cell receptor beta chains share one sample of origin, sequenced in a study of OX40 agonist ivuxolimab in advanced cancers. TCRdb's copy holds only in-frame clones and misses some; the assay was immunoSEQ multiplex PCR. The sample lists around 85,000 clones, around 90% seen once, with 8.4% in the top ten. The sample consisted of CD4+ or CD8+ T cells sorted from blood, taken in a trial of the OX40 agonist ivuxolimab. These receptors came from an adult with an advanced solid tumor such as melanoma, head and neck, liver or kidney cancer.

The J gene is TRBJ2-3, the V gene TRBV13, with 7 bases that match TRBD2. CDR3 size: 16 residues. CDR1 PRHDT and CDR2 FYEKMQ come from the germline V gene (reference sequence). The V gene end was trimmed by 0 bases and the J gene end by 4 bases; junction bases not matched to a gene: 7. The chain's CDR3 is CASSLGASGTADTQYF. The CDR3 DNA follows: TGTGCCAGCAGCTTAGGGGCAAGCGGGACGGCAGATACGCAGTATTTT.

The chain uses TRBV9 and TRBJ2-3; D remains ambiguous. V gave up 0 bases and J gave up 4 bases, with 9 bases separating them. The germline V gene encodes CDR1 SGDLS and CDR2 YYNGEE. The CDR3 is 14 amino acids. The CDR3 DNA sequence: TGTGCCAGCAGCGTAGAGGAGTTGGCAGATACGCAGTATTTT. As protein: CASSVEELADTQYF.

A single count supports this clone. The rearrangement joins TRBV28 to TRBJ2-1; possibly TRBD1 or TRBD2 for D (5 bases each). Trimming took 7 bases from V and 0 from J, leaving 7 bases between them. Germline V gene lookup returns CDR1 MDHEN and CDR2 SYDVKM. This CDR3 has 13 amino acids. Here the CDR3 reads CASKGSSYNEQFF. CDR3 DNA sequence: TGTGCCAGCAAGGGGAGCTCCTACAATGAGCAGTTCTTC.

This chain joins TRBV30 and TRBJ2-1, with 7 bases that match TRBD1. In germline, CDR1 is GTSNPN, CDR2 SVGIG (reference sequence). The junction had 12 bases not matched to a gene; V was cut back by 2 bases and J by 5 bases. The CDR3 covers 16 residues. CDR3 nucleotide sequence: TGTGCCTGGAGTCCCTTCGTCCGGACAGGACACAATGAGCAGTTCTTC. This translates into CAWSPFVRTGHNEQFF.

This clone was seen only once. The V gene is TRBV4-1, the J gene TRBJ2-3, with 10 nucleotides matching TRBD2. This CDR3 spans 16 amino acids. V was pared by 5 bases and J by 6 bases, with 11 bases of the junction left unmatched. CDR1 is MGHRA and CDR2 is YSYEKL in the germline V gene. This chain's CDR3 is CASSRQASGSLDTQYF. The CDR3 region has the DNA TGCGCCAGCAGCAGACAGGCTAGCGGGAGTTTGGATACGCAGTATTTT.

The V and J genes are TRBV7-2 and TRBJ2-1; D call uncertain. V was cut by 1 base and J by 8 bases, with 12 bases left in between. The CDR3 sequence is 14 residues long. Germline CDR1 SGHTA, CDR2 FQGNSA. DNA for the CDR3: TGTGCCAGCAGCTTAGACGGGCCTCTGGATGAGCAGTTCTTC. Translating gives CASSLDGPLDEQFF. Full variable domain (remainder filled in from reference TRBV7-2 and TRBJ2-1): GAGVSQSPSNKVTEKGKDVELRCDPISGHTALYWYRQSLGQGLEFLIYFQGNSAPDKSGLPSDRFSAERTGGSVSTLTIQRTQQEDSAVYLCASSLDGPLDEQFFGPGTRLTVL.

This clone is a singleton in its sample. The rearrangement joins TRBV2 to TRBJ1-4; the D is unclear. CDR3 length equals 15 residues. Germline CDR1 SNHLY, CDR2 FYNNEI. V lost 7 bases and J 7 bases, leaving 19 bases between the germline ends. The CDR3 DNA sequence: TGTGCCAGCAACCTACAGACGGCTGCCCTTGAAAAACTGTTTTTT. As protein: CASNLQTAALEKLFF.

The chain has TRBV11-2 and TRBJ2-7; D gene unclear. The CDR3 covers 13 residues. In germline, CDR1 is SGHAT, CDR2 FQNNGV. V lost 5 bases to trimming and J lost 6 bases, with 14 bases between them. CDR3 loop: CASSHAPPSEQYV. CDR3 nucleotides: TGTGCCAGCAGCCATGCGCCCCCTTCCGAGCAGTACGTC.